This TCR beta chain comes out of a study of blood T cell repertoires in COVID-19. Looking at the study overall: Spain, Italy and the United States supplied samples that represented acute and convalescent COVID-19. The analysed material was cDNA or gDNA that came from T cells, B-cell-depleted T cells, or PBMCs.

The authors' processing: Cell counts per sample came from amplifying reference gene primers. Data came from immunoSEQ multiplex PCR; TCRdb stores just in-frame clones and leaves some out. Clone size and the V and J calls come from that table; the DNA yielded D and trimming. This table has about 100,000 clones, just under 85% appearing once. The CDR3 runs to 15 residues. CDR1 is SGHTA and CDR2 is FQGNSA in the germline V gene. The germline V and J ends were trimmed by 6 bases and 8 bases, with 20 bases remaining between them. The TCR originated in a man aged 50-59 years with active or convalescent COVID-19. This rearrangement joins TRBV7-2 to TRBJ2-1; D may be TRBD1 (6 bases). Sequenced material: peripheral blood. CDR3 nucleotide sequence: TGTGCCAGCAGTCCAAACAGGGTGATCAGGGATGAGCAGTTCTTC. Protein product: CASSPNRVIRDEQFF.